This TCR beta chain stems from a study of shared clonotypes between healthy human individuals. Broader study findings: Non-shared clonotypes had lower generation probabilities than those shared by all four donors.

The assay was immunoSEQ multiplex PCR, and TCRdb's table has in-frame clones only and misses some. The sample carries 800,000 or so clones, roughly 96% recorded once. As defined, naive CD8 cells were CD45RO-negative and positively selected for CCR7, with terminally differentiated effector memory CD45RA+ cells excluded. Notes on this clone: As yet, its antigen is unknown.

CDR3 size: 12 residues. CDR1 is MNHNY, CDR2 SVGAGI, per germline (reference sequence). V was shortened by 6 bases and J by 3 bases, with 5 bases between the two germline ends. This rearrangement joins TRBV6-6 to TRBJ2-2; unclear D gene. The source is a man aged 25-45 years in good health. The source material was naive CD8+ T cells sorted from blood. The CDR3 bases are TGTGCCAGCAGACCCTACACCGGGGAGCTGTTTTTT. The encoded protein is CASRPYTGELFF.